The clone carrying this T cell receptor (beta chain) was counted at least ten times. The CDR3 runs 13 residues. Germline values: CDR1 SGHTA, CDR2 FQGNSA. With 5 bases removed from V and 3 bases from J, the gap between germline ends came to 10 bases. The entry originates in a study of T cell repertoires in cytomegalovirus infection. TCRdb processed the reads anew with MiXCR; each CDR3 protein has one entry. This table holds 300,000 to 400,000 distinct CDR3 sequences, more than 8% found once. The receptor's source is a human donor in good health (CMV status not recorded). Some clones in this sample may be carry-over from other donors' samples. The gene calls are TRBV7-2 and TRBJ2-5; no clear D gene. The source material was PBMCs. Here the CDR3 reads CASSLSREETQYF. DNA of the CDR3: TGTGCCAGCAGCCTAAGTAGAGAAGAGACCCAGTACTTC.